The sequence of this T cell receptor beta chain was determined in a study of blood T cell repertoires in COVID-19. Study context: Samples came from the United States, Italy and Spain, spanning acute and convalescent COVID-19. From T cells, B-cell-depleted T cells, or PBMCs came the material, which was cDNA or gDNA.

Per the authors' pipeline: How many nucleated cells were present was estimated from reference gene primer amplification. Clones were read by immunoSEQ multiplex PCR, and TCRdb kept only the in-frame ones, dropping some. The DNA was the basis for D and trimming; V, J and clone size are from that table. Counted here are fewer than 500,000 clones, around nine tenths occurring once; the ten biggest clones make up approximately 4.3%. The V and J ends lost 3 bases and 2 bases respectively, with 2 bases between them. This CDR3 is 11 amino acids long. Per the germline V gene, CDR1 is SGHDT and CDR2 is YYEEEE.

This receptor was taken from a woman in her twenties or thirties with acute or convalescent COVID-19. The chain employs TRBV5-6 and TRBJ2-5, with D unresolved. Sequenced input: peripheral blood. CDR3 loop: CASSSQETQYF. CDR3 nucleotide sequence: TGTGCCAGCAGCTCTCAAGAGACCCAGTACTTC.